This T cell receptor beta chain emerged from a study of blood T cell repertoires in COVID-19. Study context: The United States, Italy and Spain supplied acute and convalescent COVID-19 samples.

The CDR3 totals 17 residues. Trimming removed 6 bases from V and 3 bases from J, with 25 bases in between. Germline assignment: CDR1 SGHRS and CDR2 YFSETQ. Libraries were prepared by immunoSEQ multiplex PCR; TCRdb keeps only in-frame clonotypes and omits some of them. The repertoire holds about 70,000 clones, with 75% to 90% as singletons. The chain has TRBV5-1 and TRBJ2-7; D may be TRBD2 (7 bases). The receptor was isolated from a man older than 75 with acute or convalescent COVID-19. Sequences were obtained from peripheral blood. The CDR3 nucleotides read TGCGCCAGCACCTCCAGGGGCCGGCGGGGAGGGAACTACGAGCAGTACTTC. It specifies CASTSRGRRGGNYEQYF.